A selection of T cell receptor beta chains follows, all from one sample in a study of alternative splicing in chronic myeloid leukemia remission. For each CDR3 protein, TCRdb gives one entry from its re-call of the bulk RNA-seq reads, without DNA. In all, the sample yields about 25 distinct CDR3 sequences. The sample was PBMCs or total blood leukocytes (not recorded which), taken at diagnosis. These receptor sequences come from an adult with chronic myeloid leukemia. Each CDR3 is given with its conserved first and last residue. For some rows the clone size is stated as once, few or many, or as a class when expanded; others skip it.

v_call	clone_size	j_call	cdr3_aa
TRBV3-2	NA	TRBJ2-1	CASSQEDLTGEQFF
TRBV7-2	NA	TRBJ2-3	CASSLYTDTQYF
TRBV20-1	NA	TRBJ1-6	CSAGRDSPLHF
TRBV5-6	NA	TRBJ1-1	CASSLKLPNTEAFF
TRBV6-1	NA	TRBJ1-2	CASRGQGNYGYTF
TRBV10-3	NA	TRBJ1-3	CATYRGRGGNTIYF
TRBV19	NA	TRBJ1-5	CASGRPQAYQPQHF
TRBV20-1	few	TRBJ2-1	CSAMRGDNEQFF
TRBV7-9	NA	TRBJ1-5	CASSHPGEPQHF
TRBV12-3/TRBV12-4	NA	TRBJ2-2	CASRLDARELFF
TRBV28	NA	TRBJ2-7	CASSLEGEQYF
TRBV5-1	once	TRBJ1-1	CASSLTTGDTEAFF
TRBV7-9	NA	TRBJ1-2	CASSSGAGHPYTF